Listed here are 13 T cell receptor beta chains from one sample, sequenced in a study of T cell responses to AZD1222 COVID-19 vaccine. Assay: immunoSEQ multiplex PCR; the TCRdb copy retains only in-frame clones and omits some. The sample consists of about 110,000 clones, about nine tenths of them appearing once. Sequencing used peripheral blood, obtained on day 0 of AZD1222 vaccination. The receptors shown here come from an adult in good health.

The chain links TRBV5-1 to TRBJ2-7; D possibly corresponds to TRBD1 (5 bases). CDR1 is SGHRS, CDR2 YFSETQ, per germline. V shed 0 bases and J shed 5 bases, with 9 bases lying between them. The CDR3 has 13 residues. The CDR3 protein is CASSLDRPNEQYF. In DNA form, the CDR3 reads TGCGCCAGCAGCTTGGACAGGCCTAACGAGCAGTACTTC.

The sample holds one count of this clone. The chain uses TRBV6-1 and TRBJ2-7; D remains unclear. The V end lost 2 bases, the J end lost 2 bases, and 13 bases lay between the germline ends. The CDR3 has 15 residues. Germline assignment: CDR1 MNHNS and CDR2 SASEGT. The CDR3 nucleotides read TGTGCCAGCAGTGAATTGTCTGATGGGCCCTACGAGCAGTACTTC. Amino acids: CASSELSDGPYEQYF.

The J gene is TRBJ2-2, the V gene TRBV10-1; D is uncertain. The CDR3 is made up of 9 amino acids. Trimming stripped 8 bases from V and 14 bases from J, with 9 bases between. CDR1 and CDR2 from the germline V gene are WNHNN and SYGVQD (reference sequence). CDR3 amino acids: CASPSVLFF. CDR3 DNA: TGCGCCAGCCCATCGGTCCTGTTTTTT.

This clone was observed a single time. The chain recombines TRBV7-9 with TRBJ2-1, with D maybe TRBD2 (7 bases). V was clipped by 5 bases and J by 9 bases, with 17 bases between them. Germline CDR1 reads SEHNR; CDR2 reads FQNEAQ (reference sequence). The CDR3 covers 14 residues. The CDR3 is CASSQGGLMSEQFF. The CDR3 coding sequence is TGTGCCAGCAGCCAAGGGGGACTAATGAGTGAGCAGTTCTTC.

The chain joins TRBV24-1 to TRBJ2-3, with 9 bases matching TRBD1. Unmatched junction bases numbered 10, after V lost 2 bases and J lost 2 bases. In germline, CDR1 is KGHDR, CDR2 SFDVKD. CDR3 length equals 18 residues. CDR3 protein: CATSDSLDRGRLTDTQYF. DNA of the CDR3: TGTGCCACCAGTGATTCCCTGGACAGGGGTCGGCTCACAGATACGCAGTATTTT.

The chain uses TRBV19 and TRBJ2-3; 8 bases map to TRBD1. This CDR3 is 16 amino acids long. Unmatched junction bases numbered 9, after V lost 3 bases and J lost 4 bases. Germline V gene sequence: CDR1 LNHDA, CDR2 SQIVND (reference sequence). CDR3 sequence: CASSMTGAGPADTQYF. The CDR3 coding sequence is TGTGCCAGTAGTATGACAGGGGCCGGCCCGGCAGATACGCAGTATTTT.

The CDR3 protein is CASSLLVNTEAFF. CDR3 in DNA: TGTGCCAGCAGCTTATTGGTGAACACTGAAGCTTTCTTT. The rearrangement uses TRBV7-6 and TRBJ1-1; the D is unclear. Germline V CDR1 and CDR2: SGHVS, FNYEAQ. The V and J ends lost 2 bases and 0 bases respectively, with 4 bases between them. The CDR3 contains 13 residues.

The gene calls are TRBV7-8 and TRBJ2-3; either TRBD1 or TRBD2 may fit D (5 bases each). The CDR3 loop spans 13 amino acids. With 5 bases removed from V and 4 bases from J, the gap between germline ends came to 10 bases. The germline CDR1 and CDR2 sequences are SGHVS and FQNEAQ. CDR3 coding DNA: TGTGCCAGCAGCCGAGGGGTATCAGATACGCAGTATTTT. This translates into CASSRGVSDTQYF. The full variable domain, with the rest looked up from reference TRBV7-8 and TRBJ2-3, is GAGVSQSPRYKVAKRGQDVALRCDPISGHVSLFWYQQALGQGPEFLTYFQNEAQLDKSGLPSDRFFAERPEGSVSTLKIQRTQQEDSAVYLCASSRGVSDTQYFGPGTRLTVL.

V gene TRBV11-2 combines with J gene TRBJ2-5, with 9 bases that match TRBD2. The germline V gene encodes CDR1 SGHAT and CDR2 FQNNGV. V was pared by 2 bases and J by 5 bases, with 9 bases of the junction left unmatched. The CDR3 totals 16 residues. DNA of the CDR3: TGTGCCAGCAGCTTACTTCCTGCTAGCGGGGTGGAGACCCAGTACTTC. This sequence encodes CASSLLPASGVETQYF. The full variable domain, rest sourced from reference TRBV11-2 and TRBJ2-5, is EAGVAQSPRYKIIEKRQSVAFWCNPISGHATLYWYQQILGQGPKLLIQFQNNGVVDDSQLPKDRFSAERLKGVDSTLKIQPAKLEDSAVYLCASSLLPASGVETQYFGPGTRLLVL.

The count of this clone is one. The chain carries TRBV12-3 or TRBV12-4 and TRBJ2-1; D gene unclear. The CDR3 has 12 amino acids. The V gene lost 3 bases and the J gene lost 10 bases, with 10 bases spanning the gap. CDR3 coding DNA: TGTGCCAGCAGTTTTGCTTTCTGGGAGCAGTTCTTC. Its protein product is CASSFAFWEQFF.

The V gene is TRBV14, the J gene TRBJ2-7; 7 bases fit TRBD1. CDR3 length equals 14 residues. CDR1 and CDR2 from the germline V gene are SGHDN and FVKESK. The V and J ends lost 3 bases and 3 bases, in that order; junction bases with no gene match: 5. The CDR3 protein is CASSQWQGDYEQYF. The DNA of the CDR3 is TGTGCCAGCAGCCAGTGGCAGGGGGACTACGAGCAGTACTTC.

The J gene is TRBJ2-2, the V gene TRBV5-1; 12 nucleotides agree with TRBD1. The V gene's germline CDR1 is SGHRS and CDR2 YFSETQ. The CDR3 runs to 16 residues. Germline trimming cut 2 bases from V and 6 bases from J; bases unmatched to any gene: 5. CDR3 in amino acids: CASSFQGQGASGELFF. The CDR3 region has the DNA TGCGCCAGCAGCTTTCAGGGACAGGGGGCCTCCGGGGAGCTGTTTTTT.

The J gene is TRBJ2-1, the V gene TRBV12-3 or TRBV12-4; D perhaps matches TRBD1 (6 bases). V lost 5 bases and J lost 12, with 14 bases in between. The length of the CDR3 is 12 residues. This chain's CDR3 is CASSLLAQGQFF. Written as DNA, the CDR3 is TGTGCCAGCAGTCTACTGGCACAGGGGCAGTTCTTC.